Below, 30 T cell receptor beta chains from the same sample are listed, as sequenced in a study of T cells in Graves' hyperthyroidism and ophthalmopathy. RNA transcripts were the template for amplifying TCR beta CDR3 regions. First-round RT-PCR with HTBI primers amplified the TCR CDR3 region. A single record per CDR3 protein comes from TCRdb applying MiXCR to the multiplex PCR reads. The repertoire holds approximately 48,000 distinct CDR3 sequences, with 45% to 50% as singletons. Sequencing was carried out using peripheral blood or thyroid tissue (not recorded which). These receptors were obtained from a woman aged 45-65 years with Graves' hyperthyroidism.

The chain carries TRBV10-3 and TRBJ2-7, with 8 bases matching TRBD1. The CDR3 runs 14 residues. Trimming cost V 3 bases and J 13 bases; bases outside gene matches: 14. Germline CDR1 is ENHRY and CDR2 is SYGVKD. The CDR3 sequence is CAISDSDREYGQYF. For the CDR3, the DNA is TGTGCCATCAGTGATTCGGACAGGGAATACGGGCAATACTTC.

This clonotype was picked up many times. The chain has TRBV4-3 and TRBJ1-6; tentative D call: TRBD1 (6 bases). The V end was cut by 3 bases, the J end by 10 bases, with 10 bases between. The CDR3 runs to 13 residues. Germline V gives CDR1 LGHNA, CDR2 YSLEER. The CDR3 sequence: CASSQAQGSPLHF. The CDR3 nucleotides are TGCGCCAGCAGCCAGGCCCAGGGGTCACCCCTCCACTTT.

Comments on this clonotype: Germline is not matched at one junction end, which may reflect a read error. CDR3 nucleotide sequence: TGTGCTAGCAGCGCGGGATACCAAGAGACCCTGTACTTC. Amino acid sequence: CASSAGYQETLYF. The genes are TRBV7-7 and TRBJ2-5; maybe TRBD2 (6 bases). CDR1 is SSHAT and CDR2 is FNYEAQ in the germline V gene (reference sequence). This CDR3 comprises 13 residues.

Ten or more counts support this clonotype. V is TRBV10-3 and J is TRBJ1-4; no clear D gene. The CDR3 sequence is 15 residues long. The V end lost 0 bases, the J end lost 4 bases, and 9 bases lay between the germline ends. Germline CDR1 reads ENHRY; CDR2 reads SYGVKD. The CDR3 region has the DNA TGTGCCATCAGTGAGTCAACTGAATATAATGAAAAACTGTTTTTT. Translating it yields CAISESTEYNEKLFF.

This clonotype was recorded at least ten times. The chain combines TRBV20-1 with TRBJ2-5, with D maybe TRBD1 (5 bases). Looked up from germline, CDR1 is DFQATT and CDR2 is SNEGSKA (reference sequence). The CDR3 loop spans 11 amino acids. The ends were cut back, 7 bases at V and 1 base at J, with 7 bases in the middle. CDR3 protein: CSGGAQETQYF. CDR3 nucleotide sequence: TGCAGTGGTGGGGCCCAAGAGACCCAGTACTTC.

As regards this clonotype: The missing conserved phenylalanine or tryptophan at the end of this CDR3 makes a read error likely. The chain is built from TRBV10-3 and TRBJ1-5; D may be TRBD1 (6 bases). CDR1 and CDR2 (germline): ENHRY, SYGVKD. Trimming shortened V by 4 bases and J by 10 bases, and 32 bases separated the two germline ends. This CDR3 has 19 amino acids. The CDR3 nucleotides are TGTGCCATCAGTGCGCAGGGGAGACCAACGAGCTCCTATAATTCACCCCAGCATCTT. Its protein product is CAISAQGRPTSSYNSPQHL.

The chain links TRBV20-1 to TRBJ2-5, with 11 bases lining up with TRBD2. V shed 5 bases, J shed 4 bases, and the junction held 3 bases outside the gene matches. Germline loops: CDR1 DFQATT, CDR2 SNEGSKA (reference sequence). CDR3 length: 13 residues. The chain's CDR3 is CSAALAGGETQYF. For the CDR3, the DNA is TGCAGTGCTGCTCTAGCGGGAGGAGAGACCCAGTACTTC.

The chain has TRBV24-1 and TRBJ2-7; the match to TRBD2 covers 9 bases. Germline lookup yields CDR1 KGHDR and CDR2 SFDVKD. V shed 8 bases, J shed 5 bases, and the junction held 12 bases outside the gene matches. The CDR3 is 15 amino acids. This CDR3 is CATNTTGTSNNEQYF. CDR3 DNA: TGTGCCACCAATACCACCGGGACTAGCAACAACGAGCAGTACTTC.

This sequence joins TRBV29-1 and TRBJ1-2, with D possibly TRBD1 on 6 matching bases. This CDR3 has 10 residues. V dropped 8 bases and J dropped 6 bases, with 10 bases sitting between them. In germline, CDR1 is SQVTM, CDR2 ANQGSEA. The CDR3 nucleotides read TGCAGCACCCGACAGGATGGCTACACCTTC. It is translated as CSTRQDGYTF.

This clonotype appeared a few times. This chain uses TRBV7-9 with TRBJ1-2; the D gene is possibly TRBD1 (5 bases). V lost 7 bases, J lost 4 bases, and 10 bases lay in between. CDR3 size: 12 residues. Per germline, CDR1 SEHNR and CDR2 FQNEAQ (reference sequence). As DNA, the CDR3 is TGTGCCAGCATCGGGACGGCCTATGGCTACACCTTC. This sequence encodes CASIGTAYGYTF.

The CDR3 region has the DNA TGCAGTGCTAGTGACGGAGGGACGTACCAAGAGACCCAGTACTTC. Amino acid sequence: CSASDGGTYQETQYF. The chain combines TRBV20-1 with TRBJ2-5; a weak D match, TRBD2 (6 bases). Per the germline V gene, CDR1 is DFQATT and CDR2 is SNEGSKA (reference sequence). Trimming left V 3 bases short and J 0 bases short, with 14 bases between. There are 15 residues in the CDR3.

This clonotype was counted a single time. This chain joins TRBV7-2 and TRBJ2-5; D tentatively reads TRBD1 or TRBD2 (6 bases each). Between the trimmed V and J ends, which lost 10 bases and 5 bases, there was a span of 20 bases. The CDR3 length is 14 residues. Per germline, CDR1 SGHTA and CDR2 FQGNSA. In nucleotides, the CDR3 is TGTGCCACCAGGGGACTCCAGGCGGTGGAGACCCAGTACTTC. This codes for CATRGLQAVETQYF.

This clonotype was picked up many times. The rearrangement joins TRBV4-3 to TRBJ2-7, with 11 nucleotides matching TRBD2. Germline-derived CDR1 and CDR2 are LGHNA and YSLEER. With V trimmed by 4 bases and J by 3 bases, 5 bases remained unmatched. CDR3 length: 15 amino acids. CDR3 in DNA: TGCGCCAGCAGCCCCGGGACTAGCGGTCACTACGAGCAGTACTTC. This gives the protein CASSPGTSGHYEQYF.

V and J are TRBV7-9 and TRBJ2-7, with 12 positions matching TRBD2. The ends lost 1 base at V and 3 bases at J; junction bases unmatched: 4. Germline V gene data show CDR1 as SEHNR and CDR2 as FQNEAQ (reference sequence). This CDR3 has 16 residues. CDR3 nucleotide sequence: TGTGCCAGCAGCTTAGATGGACTAGCGGGAATCTACGAGCAGTACTTC. Translated: CASSLDGLAGIYEQYF.

The chain carries TRBV14 and TRBJ1-4; 10 bases are shared with TRBD1. The length of the CDR3 is 16 residues. J lost 6 bases, V lost 1 base, and 5 bases had no gene match. Germline CDR1 is SGHDN and CDR2 is FVKESK. CDR3 in amino acids: CASSQAPGQGYEKLFF. For the CDR3, the DNA is TGTGCCAGCAGCCAAGCCCCGGGACAGGGGTATGAAAAACTGTTTTTT.

This sequence joins TRBV10-3 and TRBJ2-5; 11 nucleotides align to TRBD2. Unmatched junction bases numbered 2, after V lost 1 base and J lost 4 bases. The CDR3 extends over 15 amino acids. Germline V lookup: CDR1 ENHRY, CDR2 SYGVKD. In nucleotides, the CDR3 is TGTGCCATCAGTGAGTTTAGCGGGAGGGGAGAGACCCAGTACTTC. Encoded protein: CAISEFSGRGETQYF.

This clonotype was seen many times. This CDR3 reads CASSLMEQGAWGEQYF. CDR3 sequence (DNA): TGTGCCAGCAGTTTAATGGAGCAGGGGGCATGGGGCGAGCAGTACTTC. This chain joins TRBV28 and TRBJ2-7, with TRBD1 matching over 8 bases. J gave up 6 bases and V 2 bases, and 12 bases lay outside the gene matches. Germline V gives CDR1 MDHEN, CDR2 SYDVKM. The CDR3 contains 16 residues.

The genes are TRBV15 and TRBJ1-5; D ambiguous. Germline values: CDR1 LNHNV, CDR2 YYDKDF (reference sequence). The germline V and J ends were trimmed by 5 bases and 3 bases, with 11 bases remaining between them. The CDR3 runs 14 residues. CDR3 amino acids: CATSRGLVNQPQHF. The CDR3 bases are TGTGCCACCAGCCGGGGTCTCGTCAATCAGCCCCAGCATTTT.

The chain joins TRBV7-4 to TRBJ2-7, with 8 positions matching TRBD2. Germline trimming cut 0 bases from V and 3 bases from J; bases unmatched to any gene: 7. Germline lookup yields CDR1 SGHVT and CDR2 SQSDAQ. The CDR3 contains 16 residues. The CDR3 loop reads CASSLAEPGLGYEQYF. CDR3 sequence (DNA): TGTGCCAGCAGCTTAGCCGAACCGGGACTAGGCTACGAGCAGTACTTC.

V is TRBV6-6 and J is TRBJ1-1, with 7 bases fitting TRBD1. Trimming removed 5 bases from V and 1 base from J; junction bases left unmatched: 4. The CDR3 runs to 14 residues. Germline CDR1 and CDR2: MNHNY and SVGAGI (reference sequence). CDR3 sequence reads: CASSPNRGNTEAFF. CDR3 DNA sequence: TGTGCCAGCAGTCCCAACAGGGGGAACACTGAAGCTTTCTTT.

The rearrangement links TRBV5-4 to TRBJ2-5; tentatively, D is TRBD1 or TRBD2 (5 bases each). Germline lookup yields CDR1 SGHNT and CDR2 YYREEE (reference sequence). The CDR3 has 13 amino acids. Trimming took off 3 bases at V and 6 bases at J, with 12 bases between the two ends. The CDR3 sequence is CASSSGTGKTQYF. The CDR3 DNA reads as TGTGCCAGCAGCTCCGGGACGGGAAAGACCCAGTACTTC. The full variable domain, completed using reference TRBV5-4 and TRBJ2-5, is ETGVTQSPTHLIKTRGQQVTLRCSSQSGHNTVSWYQQALGQGPQFIFQYYREEENGRGNFPPRFSGLQFPNYSSELNVNALELDDSALYLCASSSGTGKTQYFGPGTRLLVL.

This clonotype was recorded at least ten times. This may be a read error, as it is one base from a much larger clone. The V gene is TRBV25-1, the J gene TRBJ2-6; no definite D call. Trimming removed 4 bases at V and 2 bases at J, with 12 bases between. Germline V CDR1 and CDR2: MGHDK, SYGVNS. This CDR3 is built from 16 residues. As DNA, the CDR3 is TGTGCCAGCAGTGGTCGCAGTTTCCCTGGGGCCAACGTCCTGACTTTC. Residues: CASSGRSFPGANVLTF.

In its sample, this clonotype was seen a few times. The gene calls are TRBV6-1 and TRBJ2-5; 7 bases are a match to TRBD1. V was pared by 2 bases and J by 5 bases, with 8 bases of the junction left unmatched. This CDR3 comprises 15 residues. In germline, CDR1 is MNHNS, CDR2 SASEGT. This CDR3 reads CASSELLGTAETQYF. DNA for the CDR3: TGTGCCAGCAGTGAACTCCTAGGGACAGCGGAGACCCAGTACTTC.

The J gene is TRBJ2-4, the V gene TRBV2; tentative D call: TRBD1 (6 bases). CDR3 size: 15 residues. V was trimmed by 5 bases and J by 4 bases, leaving 15 bases between them. CDR1 and CDR2 (germline): SNHLY, FYNNEI. The CDR3 loop is CASSPDRLGKNIQYF. DNA for the CDR3: TGTGCCAGCAGTCCCGACAGGTTGGGGAAAAACATTCAGTACTTC.

The chain joins TRBV20-1 to TRBJ2-7, with TRBD2 matching over 12 bases. The length of the CDR3 is 14 residues. In germline, CDR1 is DFQATT, CDR2 SNEGSKA (reference sequence). Trimming cost V 2 bases and J 6 bases; bases outside gene matches: 5. DNA of the CDR3: TGCAGTGCTAGAAAACTAGCGGGAGGTGTCGAGCAGTACTTC. This encodes CSARKLAGGVEQYF.

Only a few counts were recorded for this clonotype. J is TRBJ2-5 and V is TRBV14; D uncertain. The germline gives CDR1 SGHDN, CDR2 FVKESK. The CDR3 contains 11 residues. Trimming stripped 1 base from V and 8 bases from J, with 5 bases between. CDR3 residues: CASSQAATQYF. Here the CDR3 DNA reads TGTGCCAGCAGCCAAGCAGCTACCCAGTACTTC.

This clonotype was seen repeatedly, ten times or more. The rearrangement links TRBV28 to TRBJ2-5; 7 bases line up with TRBD1. CDR1 and CDR2 (germline): MDHEN, SYDVKM. Trimming cost V 6 bases and J 6 bases; bases outside gene matches: 7. This CDR3 has 13 residues. CDR3 in DNA: TGTGCCAGCAGAAGGGACAGCAAGAAGACCCAGTACTTC. Translating it yields CASRRDSKKTQYF. Supplemented by reference TRBV28 and TRBJ2-5, the full variable domain reads DVKVTQSSRYLVKRTGEKVFLECVQDMDHENMFWYRQDPGLGLRLIYFSYDVKMKEKGDIPEGYSVSREKKERFSLILESASTNQTSMYLCASRRDSKKTQYFGPGTRLLVL.

The chain employs TRBV29-1 and TRBJ1-1; D unresolved. The CDR3 is 15 residues long. Per germline, CDR1 SQVTM and CDR2 ANQGSEA. V was pared by 3 bases and J by 1 base, with 15 bases between. This CDR3 is CSVDFWDWGNTEAFF. DNA for the CDR3: TGCAGCGTTGATTTCTGGGATTGGGGGAACACTGAAGCTTTCTTT.

The table lists this clonotype with many counts. J is TRBJ1-2 and V is TRBV6-1; D unresolved. The CDR3 is made up of 12 amino acids. Germline V gene sequence: CDR1 MNHNS, CDR2 SASEGT. The V gene lost 5 bases and the J gene lost 13 bases, with 17 bases spanning the gap. DNA of the CDR3: TGTGCCAGCAGTTTTTCTCTCCGTCCCCTCACCTTC. Its protein is CASSFSLRPLTF.

This clonotype appeared many times. The rearrangement uses TRBV2 and TRBJ2-7; 11 bases line up with TRBD2. The CDR3 contains 15 residues. From germline, CDR1 is SNHLY and CDR2 FYNNEI. V gave up 6 bases and J gave up 3 bases; unmatched junction bases: 7. CDR3 region: CASRTLAGGSYEQYF. CDR3 sequence (DNA): TGTGCCAGCAGGACATTAGCGGGGGGGAGCTACGAGCAGTACTTC.